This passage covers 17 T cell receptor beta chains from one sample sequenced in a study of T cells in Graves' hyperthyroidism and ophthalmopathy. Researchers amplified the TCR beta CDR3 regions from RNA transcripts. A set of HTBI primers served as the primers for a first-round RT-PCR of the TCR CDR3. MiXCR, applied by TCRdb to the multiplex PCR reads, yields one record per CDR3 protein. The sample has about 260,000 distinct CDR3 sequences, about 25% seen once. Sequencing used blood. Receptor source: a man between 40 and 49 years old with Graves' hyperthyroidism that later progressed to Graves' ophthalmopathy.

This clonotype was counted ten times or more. CDR3 sequence: CASGRGGNTGELFF. The CDR3 bases are TGTGCCTCGGGGCGGGGGGGCAACACCGGGGAGCTGTTTTTT. The gene calls are TRBV7-6 and TRBJ2-2; 9 nucleotides align to TRBD2. From germline, CDR1 is SGHVS and CDR2 FNYEAQ. The CDR3 has 14 amino acids. The J segment lost 2 bases and the V segment lost 11 bases, leaving 6 bases of the junction unmatched.

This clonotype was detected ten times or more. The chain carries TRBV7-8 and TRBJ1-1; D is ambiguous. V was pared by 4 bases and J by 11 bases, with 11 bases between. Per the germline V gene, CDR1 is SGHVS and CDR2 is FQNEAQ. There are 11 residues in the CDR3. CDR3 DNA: TGTGCCAGCAGCTGGGCCGGGGAGGCTTTCTTT. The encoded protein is CASSWAGEAFF.

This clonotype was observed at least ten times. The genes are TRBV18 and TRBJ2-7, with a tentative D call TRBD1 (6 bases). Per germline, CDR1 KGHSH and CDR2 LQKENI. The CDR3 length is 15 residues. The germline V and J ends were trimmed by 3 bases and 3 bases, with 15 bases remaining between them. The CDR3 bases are TGTGCCAGCTCACCTACCGGGACACCTGGCTACGAGCAGTACTTC. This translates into CASSPTGTPGYEQYF. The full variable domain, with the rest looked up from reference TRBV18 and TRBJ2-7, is NAGVMQNPRHLVRRRGQEARLRCSPMKGHSHVYWYRQLPEEGLKFMVYLQKENIIDESGMPKERFSAEFPKEGPSILRIQQVVRGDSAAYFCASSPTGTPGYEQYFGPGTRLTVT.

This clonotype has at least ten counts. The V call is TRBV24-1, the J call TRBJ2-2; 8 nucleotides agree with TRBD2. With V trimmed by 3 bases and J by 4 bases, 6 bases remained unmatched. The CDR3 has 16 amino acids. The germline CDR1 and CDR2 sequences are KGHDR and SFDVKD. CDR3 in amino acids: CATSDSGSIRTGELFF. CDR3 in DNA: TGTGCCACCAGTGATAGCGGGAGTATCCGCACCGGGGAGCTGTTTTTT.

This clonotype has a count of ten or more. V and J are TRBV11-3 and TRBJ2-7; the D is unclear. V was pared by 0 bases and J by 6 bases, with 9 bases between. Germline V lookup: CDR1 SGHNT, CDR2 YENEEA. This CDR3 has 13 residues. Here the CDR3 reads CASSLEALREQYF. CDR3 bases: TGTGCCAGCAGCTTAGAGGCGTTACGCGAGCAGTACTTC.

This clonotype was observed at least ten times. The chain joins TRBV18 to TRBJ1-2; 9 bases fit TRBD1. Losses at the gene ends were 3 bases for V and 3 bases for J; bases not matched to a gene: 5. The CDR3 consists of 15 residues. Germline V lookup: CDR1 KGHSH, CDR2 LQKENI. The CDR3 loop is CASSPTGQGDYGYTF. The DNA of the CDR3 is TGTGCCAGCTCACCCACGGGACAGGGTGACTATGGCTACACCTTC.

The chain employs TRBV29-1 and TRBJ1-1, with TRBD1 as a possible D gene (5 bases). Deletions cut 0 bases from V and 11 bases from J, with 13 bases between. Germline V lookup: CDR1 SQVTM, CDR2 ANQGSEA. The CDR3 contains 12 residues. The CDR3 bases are TGCAGCGTTGAAGATGGGGGGGGTGGCGCTTTCTTT. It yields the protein CSVEDGGGGAFF.

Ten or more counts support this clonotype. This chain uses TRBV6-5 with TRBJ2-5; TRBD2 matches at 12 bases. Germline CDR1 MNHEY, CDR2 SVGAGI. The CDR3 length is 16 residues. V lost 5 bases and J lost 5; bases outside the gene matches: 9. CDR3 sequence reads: CASSLTSGRSRETQYF. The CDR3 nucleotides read TGTGCCAGCAGTCTCACTAGCGGGAGGTCCCGGGAGACCCAGTACTTC.

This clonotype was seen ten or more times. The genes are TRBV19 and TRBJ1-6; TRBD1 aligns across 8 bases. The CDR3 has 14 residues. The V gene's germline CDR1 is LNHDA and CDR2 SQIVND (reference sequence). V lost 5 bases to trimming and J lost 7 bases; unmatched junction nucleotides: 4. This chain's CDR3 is CASSQGQGNSPLHF. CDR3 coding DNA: TGTGCCAGTAGTCAAGGACAGGGAAATTCACCCCTCCACTTT.

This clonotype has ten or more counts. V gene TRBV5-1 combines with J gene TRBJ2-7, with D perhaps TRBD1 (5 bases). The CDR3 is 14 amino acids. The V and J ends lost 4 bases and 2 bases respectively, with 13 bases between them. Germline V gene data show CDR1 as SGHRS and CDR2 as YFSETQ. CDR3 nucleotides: TGCGCCAGCAGCCTGCAGGGAAATCCCTACGAGCAGTACTTC. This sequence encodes CASSLQGNPYEQYF.

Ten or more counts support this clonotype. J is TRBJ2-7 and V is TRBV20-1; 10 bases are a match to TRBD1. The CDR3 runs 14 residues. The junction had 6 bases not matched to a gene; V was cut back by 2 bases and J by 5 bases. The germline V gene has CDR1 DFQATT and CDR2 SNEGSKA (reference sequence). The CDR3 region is CSARKGTGVNEQYF. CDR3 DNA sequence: TGCAGTGCTAGAAAGGGGACAGGGGTCAACGAGCAGTACTTC.

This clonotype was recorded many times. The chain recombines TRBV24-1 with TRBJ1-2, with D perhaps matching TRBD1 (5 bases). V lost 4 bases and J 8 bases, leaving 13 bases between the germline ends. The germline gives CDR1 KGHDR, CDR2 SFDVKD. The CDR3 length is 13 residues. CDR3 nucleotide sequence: TGTGCCACCAGTGACCGGGGCTTTGTGGGCTACACCTTC. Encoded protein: CATSDRGFVGYTF.

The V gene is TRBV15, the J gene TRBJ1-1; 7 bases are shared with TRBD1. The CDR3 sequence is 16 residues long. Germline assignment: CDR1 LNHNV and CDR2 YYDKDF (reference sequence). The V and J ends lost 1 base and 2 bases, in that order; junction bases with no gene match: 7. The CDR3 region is CATSRAGDSSNTEAFF. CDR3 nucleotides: TGTGCCACCAGCAGAGCGGGGGACAGTAGTAACACTGAAGCTTTCTTT.

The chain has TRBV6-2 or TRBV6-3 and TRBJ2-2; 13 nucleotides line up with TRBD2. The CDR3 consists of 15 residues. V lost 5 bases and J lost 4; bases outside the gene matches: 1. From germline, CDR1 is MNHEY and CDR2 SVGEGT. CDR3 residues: CASSTSGRATGELFF. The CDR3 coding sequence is TGTGCCAGCAGTACTAGCGGGAGGGCCACCGGGGAGCTGTTTTTT.

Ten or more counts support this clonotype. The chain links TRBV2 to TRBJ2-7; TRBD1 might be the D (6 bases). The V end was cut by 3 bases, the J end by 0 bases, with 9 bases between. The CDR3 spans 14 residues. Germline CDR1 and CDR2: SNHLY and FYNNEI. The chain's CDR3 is CASSDRGTSYEQYF. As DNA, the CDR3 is TGTGCCAGCAGTGACAGGGGAACCTCCTACGAGCAGTACTTC.

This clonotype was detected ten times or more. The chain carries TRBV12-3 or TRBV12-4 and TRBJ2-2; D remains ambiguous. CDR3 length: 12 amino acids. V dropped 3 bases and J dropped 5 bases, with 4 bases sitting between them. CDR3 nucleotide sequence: TGTGCCAGCAGTTTGAGGACCGGGGAGCTGTTTTTT. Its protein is CASSLRTGELFF.

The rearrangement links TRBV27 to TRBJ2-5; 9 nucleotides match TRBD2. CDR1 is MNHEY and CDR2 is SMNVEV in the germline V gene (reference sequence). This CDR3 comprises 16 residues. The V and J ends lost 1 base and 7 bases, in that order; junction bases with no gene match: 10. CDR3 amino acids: CASSLLRAGGDRTQYF. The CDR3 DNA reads TGTGCCAGCAGTTTATTGAGGGCGGGAGGGGACAGGACCCAGTACTTC.